This TCR beta chain originates from a study of blood T cell dynamics during melanoma immunotherapy. The CDR3 has 17 amino acids. The junction had 6 bases not matched to a gene; V was cut back by 3 bases and J by 4 bases. From germline, CDR1 is LGHNA and CDR2 YSLEER. Sample time point: week 3, after first cycle of checkpoint inhibitor. Generated by immunoSEQ multiplex PCR, the TCRdb table keeps only in-frame clones and is missing some. The top ten hold around 15% of the sample, which has about 11,000 clones, 84% seen once. The input for sequencing was blood, taken from a patient treated with checkpoint blockade. The receptor was isolated from a human donor with melanoma. The V gene is TRBV4-3, the J gene TRBJ2-2, with 12 bases matching TRBD1. CDR3 in amino acids: CASSQSGTGGVTGELFF. The CDR3 nucleotides are TGCGCCAGCAGCCAGTCCGGGACAGGGGGCGTCACCGGGGAGCTGTTTTTT.